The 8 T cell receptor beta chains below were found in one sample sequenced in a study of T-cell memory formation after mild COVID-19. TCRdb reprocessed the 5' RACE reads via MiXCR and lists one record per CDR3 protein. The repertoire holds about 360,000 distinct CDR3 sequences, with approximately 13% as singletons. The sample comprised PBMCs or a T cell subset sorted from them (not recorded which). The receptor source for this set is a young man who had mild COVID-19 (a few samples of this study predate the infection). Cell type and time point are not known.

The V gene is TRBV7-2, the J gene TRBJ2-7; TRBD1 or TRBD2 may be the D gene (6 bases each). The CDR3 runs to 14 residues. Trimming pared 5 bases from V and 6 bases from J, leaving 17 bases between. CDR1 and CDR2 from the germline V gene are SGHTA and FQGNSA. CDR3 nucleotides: TGTGCCAGCAGCCTAGGGGGACTTACTACCGAGCAGTACTTC. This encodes CASSLGGLTTEQYF.

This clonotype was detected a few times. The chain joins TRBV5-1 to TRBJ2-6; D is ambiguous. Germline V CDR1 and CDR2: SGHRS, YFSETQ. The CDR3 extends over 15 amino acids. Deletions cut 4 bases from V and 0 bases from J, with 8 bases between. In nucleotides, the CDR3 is TGCGCCAGCAGCCCAGTTTTCTCTGGGGCCAACGTCCTGACTTTC. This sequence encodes CASSPVFSGANVLTF.

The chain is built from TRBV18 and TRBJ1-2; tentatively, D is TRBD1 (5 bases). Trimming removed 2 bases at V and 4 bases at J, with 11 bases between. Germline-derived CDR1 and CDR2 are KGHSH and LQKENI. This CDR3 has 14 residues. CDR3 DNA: TGTGCCAGCTCACCAGGGACTCAACCCTATGGCTACACCTTC. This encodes CASSPGTQPYGYTF.

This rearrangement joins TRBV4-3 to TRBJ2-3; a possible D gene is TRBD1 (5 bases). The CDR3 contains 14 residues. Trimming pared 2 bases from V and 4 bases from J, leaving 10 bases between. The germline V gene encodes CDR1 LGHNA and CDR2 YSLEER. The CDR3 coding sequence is TGCGCCAGCAGCCAAAGCCTAGGGGCAGATACGCAGTATTTT. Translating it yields CASSQSLGADTQYF.

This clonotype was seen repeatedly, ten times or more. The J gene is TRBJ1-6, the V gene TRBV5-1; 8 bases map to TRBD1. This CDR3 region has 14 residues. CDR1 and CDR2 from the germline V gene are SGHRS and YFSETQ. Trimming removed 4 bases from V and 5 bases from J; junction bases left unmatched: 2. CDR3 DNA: TGCGCCAGCAGCCGGGGACAGGATAATTCACCCCTCCACTTT. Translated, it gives CASSRGQDNSPLHF.

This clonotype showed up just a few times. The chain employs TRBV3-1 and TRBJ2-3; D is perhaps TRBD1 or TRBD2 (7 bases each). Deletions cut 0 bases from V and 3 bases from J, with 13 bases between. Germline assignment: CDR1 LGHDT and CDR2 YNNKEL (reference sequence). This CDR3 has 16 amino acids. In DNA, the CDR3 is TGTGCCAGCAGCCAAGATTGGGAGGGGGCAACAGATACGCAGTATTTT. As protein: CASSQDWEGATDTQYF.

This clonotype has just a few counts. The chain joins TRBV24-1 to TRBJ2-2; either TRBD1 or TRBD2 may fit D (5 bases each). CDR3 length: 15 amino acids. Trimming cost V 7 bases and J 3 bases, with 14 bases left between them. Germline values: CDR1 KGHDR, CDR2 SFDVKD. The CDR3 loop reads CATRGTGQYTGELFF. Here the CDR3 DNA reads TGTGCCACCAGGGGGACGGGTCAATACACCGGGGAGCTGTTTTTT.

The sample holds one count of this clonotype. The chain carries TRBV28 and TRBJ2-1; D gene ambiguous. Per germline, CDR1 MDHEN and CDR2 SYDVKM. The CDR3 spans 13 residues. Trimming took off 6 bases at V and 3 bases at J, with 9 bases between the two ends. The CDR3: CASRSTLYNEQFF. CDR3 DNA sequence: TGTGCCAGCAGATCCACCCTCTACAATGAGCAGTTCTTC.